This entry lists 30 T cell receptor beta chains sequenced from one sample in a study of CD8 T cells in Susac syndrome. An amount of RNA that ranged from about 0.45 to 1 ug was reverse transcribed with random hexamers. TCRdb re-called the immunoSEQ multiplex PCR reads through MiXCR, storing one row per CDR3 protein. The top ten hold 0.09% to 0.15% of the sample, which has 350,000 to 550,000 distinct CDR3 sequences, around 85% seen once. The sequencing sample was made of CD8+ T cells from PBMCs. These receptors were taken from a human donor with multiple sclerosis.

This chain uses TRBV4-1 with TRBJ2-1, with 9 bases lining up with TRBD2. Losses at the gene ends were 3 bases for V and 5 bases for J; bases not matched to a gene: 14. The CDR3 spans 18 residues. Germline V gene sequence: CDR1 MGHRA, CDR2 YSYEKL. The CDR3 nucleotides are TGCGCCAGCAGCCATGATGGGGTAGCGGGAGAGGAAGACAATGAGCAGTTCTTC. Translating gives CASSHDGVAGEEDNEQFF.

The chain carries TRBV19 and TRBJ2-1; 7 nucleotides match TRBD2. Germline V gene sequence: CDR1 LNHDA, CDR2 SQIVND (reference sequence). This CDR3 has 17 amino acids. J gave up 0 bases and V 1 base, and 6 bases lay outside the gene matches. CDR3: CASSIVLAASSYNEQFF. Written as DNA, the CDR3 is TGTGCCAGTAGTATAGTTCTAGCGGCTAGCTCCTACAATGAGCAGTTCTTC.

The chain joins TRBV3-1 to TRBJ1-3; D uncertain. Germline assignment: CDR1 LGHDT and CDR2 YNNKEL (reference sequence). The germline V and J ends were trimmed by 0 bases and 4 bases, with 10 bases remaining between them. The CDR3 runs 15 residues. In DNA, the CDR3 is TGTGCCAGCAGCCAAGATTCCACGACGGGAAACACCATATATTTT. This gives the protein CASSQDSTTGNTIYF.

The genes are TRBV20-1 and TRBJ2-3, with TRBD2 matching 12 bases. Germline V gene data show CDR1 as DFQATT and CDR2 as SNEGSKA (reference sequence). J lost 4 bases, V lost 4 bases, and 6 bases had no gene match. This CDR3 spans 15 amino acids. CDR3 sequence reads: CSAKTSGRSSDTQYF. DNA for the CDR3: TGCAGTGCTAAAACTAGCGGGAGGTCGTCAGATACGCAGTATTTT.

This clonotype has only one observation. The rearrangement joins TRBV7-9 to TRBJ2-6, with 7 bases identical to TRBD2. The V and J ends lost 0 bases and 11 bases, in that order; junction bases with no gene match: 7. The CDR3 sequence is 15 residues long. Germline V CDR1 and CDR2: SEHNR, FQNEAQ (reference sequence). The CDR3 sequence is CASSLAPRTRDVLTF. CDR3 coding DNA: TGTGCCAGCAGCTTAGCGCCGCGGACTAGGGACGTCCTGACTTTC.

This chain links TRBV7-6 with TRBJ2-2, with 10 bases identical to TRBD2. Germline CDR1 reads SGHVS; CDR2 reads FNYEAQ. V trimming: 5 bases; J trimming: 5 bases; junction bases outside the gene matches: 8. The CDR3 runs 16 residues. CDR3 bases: TGTGCCAGCAGCGCGAGACTAGCGGGTTCAACCGGGGAGCTGTTTTTT. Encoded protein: CASSARLAGSTGELFF.

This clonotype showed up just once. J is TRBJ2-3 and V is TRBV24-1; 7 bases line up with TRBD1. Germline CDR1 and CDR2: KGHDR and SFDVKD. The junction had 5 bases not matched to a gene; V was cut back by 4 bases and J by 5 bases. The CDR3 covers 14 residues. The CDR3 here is CATSDPRTGDTQYF. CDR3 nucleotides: TGTGCCACCAGTGACCCGAGGACAGGAGATACGCAGTATTTT.

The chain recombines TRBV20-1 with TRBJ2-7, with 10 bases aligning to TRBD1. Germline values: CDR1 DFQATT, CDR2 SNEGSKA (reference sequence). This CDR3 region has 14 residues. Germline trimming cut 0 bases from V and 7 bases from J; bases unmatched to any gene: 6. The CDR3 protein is CSARDGTGVVEQYF. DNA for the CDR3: TGCAGTGCTAGAGATGGGACAGGGGTCGTGGAGCAGTACTTC.

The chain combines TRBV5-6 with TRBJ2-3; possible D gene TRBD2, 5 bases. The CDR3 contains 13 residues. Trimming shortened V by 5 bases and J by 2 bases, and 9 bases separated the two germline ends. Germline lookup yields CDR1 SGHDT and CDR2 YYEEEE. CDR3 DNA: TGTGCCAGCAGACCGGGGTACACAGATACGCAGTATTTT. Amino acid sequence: CASRPGYTDTQYF.

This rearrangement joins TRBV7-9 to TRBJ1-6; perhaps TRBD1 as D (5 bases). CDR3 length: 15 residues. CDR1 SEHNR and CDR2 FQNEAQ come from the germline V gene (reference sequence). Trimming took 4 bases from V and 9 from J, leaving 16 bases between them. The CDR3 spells CASSSTREAGSPLHF. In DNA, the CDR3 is TGTGCCAGCAGCTCCACCAGGGAAGCAGGTTCACCCCTCCACTTT.

CDR3 DNA: TGTGCCGGAAGAAAAAGGTGGCTGGATGCGAGTGGCTACACCTTC. Encoded protein: CAGRKRWLDASGYTF. The chain joins TRBV7-2 to TRBJ1-2, with D unresolved. Germline V gene lookup returns CDR1 SGHTA and CDR2 FQGNSA. The V gene lost 11 bases and the J gene lost 7 bases, with 26 bases spanning the gap. The CDR3 extends over 15 amino acids.

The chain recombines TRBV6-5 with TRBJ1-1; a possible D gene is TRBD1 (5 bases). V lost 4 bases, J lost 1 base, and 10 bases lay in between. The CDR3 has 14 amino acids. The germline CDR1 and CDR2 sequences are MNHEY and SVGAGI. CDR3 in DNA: TGTGCCAGCAGTTCCCCGAGGGGGAACACTGAAGCTTTCTTT. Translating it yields CASSSPRGNTEAFF.

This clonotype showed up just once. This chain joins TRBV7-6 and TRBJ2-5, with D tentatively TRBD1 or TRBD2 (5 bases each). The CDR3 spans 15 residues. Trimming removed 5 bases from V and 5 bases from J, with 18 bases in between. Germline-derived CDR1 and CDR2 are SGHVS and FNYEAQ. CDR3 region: CASSQTPGPRETQYF. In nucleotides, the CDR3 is TGTGCCAGCAGCCAAACCCCGGGGCCCCGGGAGACCCAGTACTTC.

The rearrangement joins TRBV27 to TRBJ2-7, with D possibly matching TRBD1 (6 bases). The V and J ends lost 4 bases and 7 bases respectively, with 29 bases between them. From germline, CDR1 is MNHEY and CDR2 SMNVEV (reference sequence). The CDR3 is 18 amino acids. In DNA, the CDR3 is TGTGCCAGCAGTTCCGACAATTACAGGGCAACGGAGTTGCAAGAGCAGTACTTC. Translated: CASSSDNYRATELQEQYF.

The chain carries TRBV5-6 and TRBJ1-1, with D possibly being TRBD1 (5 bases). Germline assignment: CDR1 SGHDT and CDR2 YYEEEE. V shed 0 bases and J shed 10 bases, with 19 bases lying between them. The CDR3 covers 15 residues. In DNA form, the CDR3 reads TGTGCCAGCAGCTTGGCCACTTTAAACGGGGCCGGAGCTTTCTTT. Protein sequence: CASSLATLNGAGAFF.

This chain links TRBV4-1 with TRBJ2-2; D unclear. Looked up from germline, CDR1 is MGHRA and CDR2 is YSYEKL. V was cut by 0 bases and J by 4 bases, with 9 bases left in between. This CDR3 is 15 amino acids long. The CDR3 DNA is TGCGCCAGCAGCCAAGATCAAGCGAGCACCGGGGAGCTGTTTTTT. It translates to CASSQDQASTGELFF.

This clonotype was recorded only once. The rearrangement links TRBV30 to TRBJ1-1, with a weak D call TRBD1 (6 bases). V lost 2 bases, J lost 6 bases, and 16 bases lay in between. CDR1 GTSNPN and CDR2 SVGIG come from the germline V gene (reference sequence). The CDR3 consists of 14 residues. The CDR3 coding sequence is TGTGCCTGGAGTCCTCCCCCGGGGGGGCCTGAAGCTTTCTTT. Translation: CAWSPPPGGPEAFF.

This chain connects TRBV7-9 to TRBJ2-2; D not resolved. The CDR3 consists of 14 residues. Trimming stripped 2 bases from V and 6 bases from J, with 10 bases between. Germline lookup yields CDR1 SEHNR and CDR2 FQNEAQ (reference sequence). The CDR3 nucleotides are TGTGCCAGCAGCTTAATAGAGTTCCCCGGGGAGCTGTTTTTT. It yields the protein CASSLIEFPGELFF.

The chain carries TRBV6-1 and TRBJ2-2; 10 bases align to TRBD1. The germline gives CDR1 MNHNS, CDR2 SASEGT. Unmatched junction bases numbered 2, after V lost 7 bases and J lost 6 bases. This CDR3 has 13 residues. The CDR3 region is CASKGTGAGELFF. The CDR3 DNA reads TGTGCCAGCAAGGGGACAGGGGCCGGGGAGCTGTTTTTT.

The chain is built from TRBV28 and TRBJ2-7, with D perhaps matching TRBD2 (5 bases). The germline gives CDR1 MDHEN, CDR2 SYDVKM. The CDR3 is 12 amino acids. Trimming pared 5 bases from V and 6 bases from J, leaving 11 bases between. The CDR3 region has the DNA TGTGCCAGCAGTCCGTCGGGGTTCGAGCAGTACTTC. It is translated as CASSPSGFEQYF.

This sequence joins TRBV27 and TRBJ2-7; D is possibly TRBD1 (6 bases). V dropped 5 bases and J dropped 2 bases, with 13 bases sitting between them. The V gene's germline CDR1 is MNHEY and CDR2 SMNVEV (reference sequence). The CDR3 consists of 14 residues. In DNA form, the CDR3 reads TGTGCCAGCAGTCTAGGGGGACGGCCCTACGAGCAGTACTTC. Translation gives CASSLGGRPYEQYF.

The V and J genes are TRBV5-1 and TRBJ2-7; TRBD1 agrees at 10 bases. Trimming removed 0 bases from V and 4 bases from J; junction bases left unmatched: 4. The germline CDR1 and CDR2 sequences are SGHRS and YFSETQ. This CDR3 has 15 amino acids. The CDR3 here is CASSLAGDRGYEQYF. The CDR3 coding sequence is TGCGCCAGCAGCTTGGCGGGGGACAGGGGATACGAGCAGTACTTC.

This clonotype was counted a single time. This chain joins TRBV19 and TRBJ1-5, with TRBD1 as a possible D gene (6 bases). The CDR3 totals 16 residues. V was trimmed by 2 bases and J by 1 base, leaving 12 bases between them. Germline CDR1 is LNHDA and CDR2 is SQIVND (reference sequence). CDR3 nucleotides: TGTGCCAGTAGTATAATTGGGGGGCCGAGCAATCAGCCCCAGCATTTT. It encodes CASSIIGGPSNQPQHF.

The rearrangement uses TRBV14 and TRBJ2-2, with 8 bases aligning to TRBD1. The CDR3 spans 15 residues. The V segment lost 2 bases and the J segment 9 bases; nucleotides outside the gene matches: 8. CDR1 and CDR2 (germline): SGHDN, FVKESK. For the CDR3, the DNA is TGTGCCAGCAGCCAACCGGGACAGGAGCACAGGGAGCTGTTTTTT. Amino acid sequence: CASSQPGQEHRELFF.

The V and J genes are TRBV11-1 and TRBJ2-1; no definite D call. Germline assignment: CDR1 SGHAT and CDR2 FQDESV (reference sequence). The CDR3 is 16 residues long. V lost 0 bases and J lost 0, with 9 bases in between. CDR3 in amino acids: CASSLAPDSSYNEQFF. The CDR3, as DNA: TGTGCCAGCAGCTTAGCCCCCGATAGCTCCTACAATGAGCAGTTCTTC.

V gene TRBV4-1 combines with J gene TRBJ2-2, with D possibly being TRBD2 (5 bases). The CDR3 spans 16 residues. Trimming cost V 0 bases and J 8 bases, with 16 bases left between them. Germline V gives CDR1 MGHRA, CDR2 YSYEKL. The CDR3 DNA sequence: TGCGCCAGCAGCCAAGATTGGGGTTACACGGGAGGGGAGCTGTTTTTT. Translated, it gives CASSQDWGYTGGELFF.

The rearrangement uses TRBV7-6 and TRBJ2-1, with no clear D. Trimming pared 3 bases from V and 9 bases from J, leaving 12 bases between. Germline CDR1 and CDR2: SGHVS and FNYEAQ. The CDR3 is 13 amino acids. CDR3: CASSFNRHSEQFF. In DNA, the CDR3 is TGTGCCAGCAGCTTCAACCGGCACAGTGAGCAGTTCTTC.

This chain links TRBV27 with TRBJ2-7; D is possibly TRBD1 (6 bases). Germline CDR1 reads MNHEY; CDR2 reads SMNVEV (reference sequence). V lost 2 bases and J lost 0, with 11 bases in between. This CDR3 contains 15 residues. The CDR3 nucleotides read TGTGCCAGCAGTTTAGCCGGGACAACCTCCTACGAGCAGTACTTC. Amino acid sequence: CASSLAGTTSYEQYF.

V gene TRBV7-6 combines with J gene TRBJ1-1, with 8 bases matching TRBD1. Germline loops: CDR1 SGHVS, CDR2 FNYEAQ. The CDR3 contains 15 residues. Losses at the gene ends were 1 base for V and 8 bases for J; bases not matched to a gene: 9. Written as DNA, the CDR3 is TGTGCCAGCAGCTTAGAGGCCAGGGGGCTCGTGGAAGCTTTCTTT. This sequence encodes CASSLEARGLVEAFF.

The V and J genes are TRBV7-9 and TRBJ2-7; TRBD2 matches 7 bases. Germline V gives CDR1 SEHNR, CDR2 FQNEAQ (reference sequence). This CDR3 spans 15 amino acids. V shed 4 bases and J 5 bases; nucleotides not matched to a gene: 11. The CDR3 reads CASSSRGGSRDEQYF. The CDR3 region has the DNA TGTGCCAGCAGCTCCCGGGGCGGGAGTCGGGACGAGCAGTACTTC.